This record looks at one T cell receptor beta chain sequence and its context. This entry is derived from a study of blood T cell repertoires in COVID-19. Overall study: From T cells, B-cell-depleted T cells, or PBMCs came the material, which was cDNA or gDNA.

The data were produced by immunoSEQ multiplex PCR, yet TCRdb's version contains in-frame clones alone and is incomplete. The repertoire holds more than 200,000 clones, with 84% as singletons. The receptor was isolated from a man aged 55 to 70 with acute or convalescent COVID-19. Sequencing was carried out using peripheral blood.

The CDR3 coding sequence is TGTGCCAGCAGCGTAGGCTCGCGCGCAGATACGCAGTATTTT. Residues: CASSVGSRADTQYF. The gene calls are TRBV9 and TRBJ2-3; D is ambiguous. Trimming took off 0 bases at V and 4 bases at J, with 9 bases between the two ends. This CDR3 comprises 14 residues. Germline V CDR1 and CDR2: SGDLS, YYNGEE.